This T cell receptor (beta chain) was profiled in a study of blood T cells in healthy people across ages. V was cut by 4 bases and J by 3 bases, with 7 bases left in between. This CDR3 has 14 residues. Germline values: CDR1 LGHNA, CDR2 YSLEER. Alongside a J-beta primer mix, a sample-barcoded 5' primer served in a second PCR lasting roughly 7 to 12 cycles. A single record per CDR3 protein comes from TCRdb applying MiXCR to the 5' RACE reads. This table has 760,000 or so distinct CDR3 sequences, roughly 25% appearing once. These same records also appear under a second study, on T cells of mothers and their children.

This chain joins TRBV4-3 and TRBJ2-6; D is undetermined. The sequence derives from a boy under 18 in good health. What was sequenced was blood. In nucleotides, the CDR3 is TGCGCCAGCAGCCGGGTTCGTGGGGCCAACGTCCTGACTTTC. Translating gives CASSRVRGANVLTF.